This entry concerns a single T cell receptor beta chain. Methods described previously were used for bulk TCR libraries, and listed TCR primers were applied. Each CDR3 protein is one row after TCRdb ran MiXCR on the PCR reads. The sample shows over 65,000 distinct CDR3 sequences, around 25% of them seen only once. The sample originates from a study of molecular identifiers for immune sequencing clone quantification. The CDR3 is 15 amino acids. Germline values: CDR1 SQVTM, CDR2 ANQGSEA. After removal of 7 bases from V and 0 bases from J, the junction contained 12 bases not matched to a gene. Sequences were obtained from naive CD8+ T cells from blood, with Jurkat cell RNA spiked in. The subset denotes: FACS-sorted CD8+CD4-CCR7+CD45RA+ naive T cells. The genes are TRBV29-1 and TRBJ2-7; 7 bases match TRBD1. The TCR sequence derives from a human donor in good health. Some libraries in this study had Jurkat cell RNA spiked in. The CDR3 nucleotides read TGCAGCGCGCTAACGTGGACAGGAGACTCCTACGAGCAGTACTTC. It translates to CSALTWTGDSYEQYF.